This T cell receptor (beta chain) comes out of a study of blood T cell repertoires in COVID-19. The repertoire was sequenced with immunoSEQ multiplex PCR; TCRdb's copy has only in-frame clones and lacks some. The data hold 200,000 or so clones, with approximately 81% observed a single time. Germline V gene data show CDR1 as MDHEN and CDR2 as SYDVKM. Trimming removed 6 bases from V and 4 bases from J, with 18 bases in between. The CDR3 spans 15 residues. The specimen sequenced was peripheral blood. This TCR was recovered from a human donor in a cohort sampled during active COVID-19. The rearrangement joins TRBV28 to TRBJ1-2, with D possibly matching TRBD1 (5 bases). The CDR3 here is CASSFTLPGGYGYTF. The DNA for the CDR3 is TGTGCCAGCAGCTTTACCCTACCCGGGGGCTATGGCTACACCTTC.